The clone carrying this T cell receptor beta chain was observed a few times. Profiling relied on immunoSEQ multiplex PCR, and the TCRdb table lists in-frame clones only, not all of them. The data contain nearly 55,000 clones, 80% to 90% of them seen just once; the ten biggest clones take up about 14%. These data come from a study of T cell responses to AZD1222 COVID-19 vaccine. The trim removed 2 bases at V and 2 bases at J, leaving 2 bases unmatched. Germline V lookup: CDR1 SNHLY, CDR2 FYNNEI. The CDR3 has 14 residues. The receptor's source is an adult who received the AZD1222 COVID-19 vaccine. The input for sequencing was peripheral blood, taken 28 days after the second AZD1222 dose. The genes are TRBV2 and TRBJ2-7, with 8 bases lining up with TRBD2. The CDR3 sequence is CASSETSGAYEQYF. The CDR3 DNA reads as TGTGCCAGCAGTGAAACTAGCGGAGCCTACGAGCAGTACTTC.